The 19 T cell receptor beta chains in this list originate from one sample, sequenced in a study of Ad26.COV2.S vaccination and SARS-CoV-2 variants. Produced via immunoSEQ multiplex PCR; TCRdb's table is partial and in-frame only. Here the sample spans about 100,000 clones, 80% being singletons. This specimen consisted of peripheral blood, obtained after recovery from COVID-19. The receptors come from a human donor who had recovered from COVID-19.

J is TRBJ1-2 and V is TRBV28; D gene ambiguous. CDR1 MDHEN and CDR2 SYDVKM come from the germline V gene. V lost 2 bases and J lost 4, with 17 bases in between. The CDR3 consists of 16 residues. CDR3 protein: CASSLITESQSYGYTF. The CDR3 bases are TGTGCCAGCAGTTTAATTACAGAATCGCAATCCTATGGCTACACCTTC.

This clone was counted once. The CDR3 protein is CASSLGQGASYEQYF. The CDR3 DNA reads as TGTGCCAGCAGCCTTGGACAGGGGGCCTCCTACGAGCAGTACTTC. The chain is built from TRBV4-2 and TRBJ2-7; 11 nucleotides line up with TRBD1. The CDR3 loop spans 15 amino acids. The V gene end was trimmed by 4 bases and the J gene end by 0 bases; junction bases not matched to a gene: 2. Germline V lookup: CDR1 LGHNA, CDR2 YNFKEQ.

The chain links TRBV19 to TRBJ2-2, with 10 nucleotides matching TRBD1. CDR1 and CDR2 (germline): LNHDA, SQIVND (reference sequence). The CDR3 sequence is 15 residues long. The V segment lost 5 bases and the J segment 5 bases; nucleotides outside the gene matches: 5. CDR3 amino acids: CASSESGQGTGELFF. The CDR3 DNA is TGTGCCAGTAGTGAATCGGGACAGGGGACCGGGGAGCTGTTTTTT.

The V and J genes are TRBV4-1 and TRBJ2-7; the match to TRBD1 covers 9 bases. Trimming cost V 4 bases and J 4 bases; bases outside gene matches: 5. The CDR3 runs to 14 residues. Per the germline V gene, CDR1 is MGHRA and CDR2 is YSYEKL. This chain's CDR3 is CASSRGQGKYEQYF. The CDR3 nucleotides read TGCGCCAGCAGCCGGGGACAGGGCAAGTACGAGCAGTACTTC.

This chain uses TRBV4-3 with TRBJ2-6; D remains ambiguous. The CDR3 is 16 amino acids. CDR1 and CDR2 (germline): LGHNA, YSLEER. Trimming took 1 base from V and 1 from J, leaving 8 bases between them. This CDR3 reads CASSQAQRSGANVLTF. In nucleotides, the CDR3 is TGCGCCAGCAGCCAAGCTCAACGGTCTGGGGCCAACGTCCTGACTTTC.

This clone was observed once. CDR3 sequence reads: CASSLTGEGYGYTF. The CDR3 DNA follows: TGTGCCAGCTCCCTAACAGGGGAGGGCTATGGCTACACCTTC. J is TRBJ1-2 and V is TRBV6-5; 7 bases fit TRBD1. Germline trimming cut 8 bases from V and 4 bases from J; bases unmatched to any gene: 10. This CDR3 has 14 residues. Germline loops: CDR1 MNHEY, CDR2 SVGAGI.

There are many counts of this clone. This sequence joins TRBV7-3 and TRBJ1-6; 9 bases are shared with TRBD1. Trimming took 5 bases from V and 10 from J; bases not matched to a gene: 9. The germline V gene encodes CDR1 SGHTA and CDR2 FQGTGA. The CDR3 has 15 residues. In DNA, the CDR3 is TGTGCCAGCAGCACAACGACAGGGGGTTTGTCACCCCTCCACTTT. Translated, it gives CASSTTTGGLSPLHF.

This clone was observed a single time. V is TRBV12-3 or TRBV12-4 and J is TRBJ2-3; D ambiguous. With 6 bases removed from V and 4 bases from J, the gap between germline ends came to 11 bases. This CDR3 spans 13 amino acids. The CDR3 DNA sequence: TGTGCCAGCAGCCCGCTTGGCTCAGATACGCAGTATTTT. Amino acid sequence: CASSPLGSDTQYF.

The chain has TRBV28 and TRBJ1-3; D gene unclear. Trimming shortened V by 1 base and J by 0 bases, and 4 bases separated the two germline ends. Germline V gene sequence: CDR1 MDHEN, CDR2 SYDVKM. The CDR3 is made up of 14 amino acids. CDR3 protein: CASSLFGSGNTIYF. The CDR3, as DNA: TGTGCCAGCAGTTTATTCGGCTCTGGAAACACCATATATTTT. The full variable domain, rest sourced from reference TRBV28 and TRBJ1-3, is DVKVTQSSRYLVKRTGEKVFLECVQDMDHENMFWYRQDPGLGLRLIYFSYDVKMKEKGDIPEGYSVSREKKERFSLILESASTNQTSMYLCASSLFGSGNTIYFGEGSWLTVV.

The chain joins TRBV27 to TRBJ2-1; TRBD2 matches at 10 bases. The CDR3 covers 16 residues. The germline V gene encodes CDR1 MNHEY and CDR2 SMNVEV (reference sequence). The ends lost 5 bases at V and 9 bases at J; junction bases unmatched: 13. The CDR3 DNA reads TGTGCCAGCAGTGCCATCGAGGTAGCGGGGGGCACTGAGCAGTTCTTC. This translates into CASSAIEVAGGTEQFF.

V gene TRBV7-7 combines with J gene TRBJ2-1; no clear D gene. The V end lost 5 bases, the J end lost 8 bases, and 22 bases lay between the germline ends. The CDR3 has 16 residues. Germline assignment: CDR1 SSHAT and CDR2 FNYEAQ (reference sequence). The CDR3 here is CASSASDQVQLDEQFF. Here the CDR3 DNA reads TGTGCCAGCAGCGCGTCGGATCAGGTCCAATTGGATGAGCAGTTCTTC.

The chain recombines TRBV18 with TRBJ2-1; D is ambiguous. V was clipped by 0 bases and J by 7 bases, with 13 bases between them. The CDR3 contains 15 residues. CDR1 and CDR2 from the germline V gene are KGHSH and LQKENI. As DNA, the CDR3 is TGTGCCAGCTCACCACCGCGCTTAGGTGGAAATGAGCAGTTCTTC. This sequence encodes CASSPPRLGGNEQFF.

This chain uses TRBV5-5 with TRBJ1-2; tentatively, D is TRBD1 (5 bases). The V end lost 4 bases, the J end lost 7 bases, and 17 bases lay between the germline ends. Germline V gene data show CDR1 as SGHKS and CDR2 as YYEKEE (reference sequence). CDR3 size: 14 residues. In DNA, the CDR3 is TGTGCCAGCAGCATACCGACAGTCCCAGGTGGCTACACCTTC. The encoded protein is CASSIPTVPGGYTF.

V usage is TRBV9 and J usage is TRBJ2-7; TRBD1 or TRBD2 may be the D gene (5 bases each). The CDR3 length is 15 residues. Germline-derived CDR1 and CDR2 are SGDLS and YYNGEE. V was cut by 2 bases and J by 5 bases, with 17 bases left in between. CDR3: CASSVTGTSAHEQYF. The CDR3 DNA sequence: TGTGCCAGCAGCGTCACCGGGACCTCCGCCCACGAGCAGTACTTC.

The CDR3 sequence: CASSYSGAYGYTF. The CDR3 DNA sequence: TGTGCCAGTAGTTACTCAGGGGCCTATGGCTACACCTTC. J is TRBJ1-2 and V is TRBV19; maybe TRBD1 (6 bases). The germline V gene has CDR1 LNHDA and CDR2 SQIVND (reference sequence). CDR3 length equals 13 residues. The V and J ends lost 5 bases and 4 bases respectively, with 11 bases between them.

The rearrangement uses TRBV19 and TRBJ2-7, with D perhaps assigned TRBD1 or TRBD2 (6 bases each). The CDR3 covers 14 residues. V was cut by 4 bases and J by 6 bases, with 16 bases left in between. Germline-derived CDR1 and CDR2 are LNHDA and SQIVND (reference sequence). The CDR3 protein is CASSRNGGRIEQYF. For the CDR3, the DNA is TGTGCCAGTAGTAGGAATGGGGGGCGGATCGAGCAGTACTTC.

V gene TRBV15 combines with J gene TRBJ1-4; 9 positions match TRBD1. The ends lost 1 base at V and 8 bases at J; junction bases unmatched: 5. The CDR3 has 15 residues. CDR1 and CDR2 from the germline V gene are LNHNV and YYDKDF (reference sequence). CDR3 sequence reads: CATSRVDRGEEKLFF. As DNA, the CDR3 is TGTGCCACCAGCAGAGTGGACAGGGGTGAAGAAAAACTGTTTTTT.

The CDR3, as DNA: TGTGCCAGCAGCTTGGCGACAGGAGTCGGGGAAAAACTGTTTTTT. It codes for CASSLATGVGEKLFF. The J gene is TRBJ1-4, the V gene TRBV5-4; D may be TRBD1 (6 bases). The CDR3 covers 15 residues. Trimming stripped 0 bases from V and 8 bases from J, with 14 bases between. The germline gives CDR1 SGHNT, CDR2 YYREEE (reference sequence).

The CDR3 DNA sequence: TGTGCCAGCAGTGCCGGTGACCCAACCTACGAGCAGTACTTC. Its protein is CASSAGDPTYEQYF. The J gene is TRBJ2-7, the V gene TRBV27, with no clear D. Trimming took off 5 bases at V and 2 bases at J, with 13 bases between the two ends. The CDR3 sequence is 14 residues long. Per germline, CDR1 MNHEY and CDR2 SMNVEV (reference sequence).